Each of the 3 T cell receptor beta chains below was sequenced from the same sample in a study of spatial heterogeneity in lung cancer. Time point in this sample: sample taken at primary tumor resection. Each CDR3 protein is one row after TCRdb ran MiXCR on the 5' RACE reads. Of 20,000 to 30,000 distinct CDR3 sequences listed, around 8.8% were seen once; the top ten hold around 7.7%. These receptors' targets are unknown. Study-wide points: Mutation counts in tumors were tracked by counts of expanded intratumoral alpha and beta TCRs.

Sequencing was performed on lung tumor tissue, taken at surgery. These receptors were taken from a male donor with early-stage non-small cell lung cancer.

This clonotype appeared many times. V usage is TRBV5-1 and J usage is TRBJ2-1, with TRBD1 matching 7 bases. The V segment lost 7 bases and the J segment 4 bases; nucleotides outside the gene matches: 11. Germline lookup yields CDR1 SGHRS and CDR2 YFSETQ. This CDR3 region has 15 residues. The CDR3 DNA is TGCGCCAGCGCCCCGGGCAGGGGGTTGTACAATGAGCAGTTCTTC. As protein: CASAPGRGLYNEQFF.

This clonotype was seen repeatedly, ten times or more. This chain connects TRBV28 to TRBJ2-5; D might be TRBD2 (7 bases). CDR1 is MDHEN and CDR2 is SYDVKM in the germline V gene. CDR3 length equals 14 residues. V was shortened by 6 bases and J by 4 bases, with 15 bases between the two germline ends. The CDR3, as DNA: TGTGCCAGCAGCTTAGGGGGGGCTAGAGAGACCCAGTACTTC. Translated: CASSLGGARETQYF.

The gene calls are TRBV7-2 and TRBJ2-2; 9 bases align to TRBD1. J gave up 5 bases and V 3 bases, and 4 bases lay outside the gene matches. Germline loops: CDR1 SGHTA, CDR2 FQGNSA. The CDR3 runs 15 residues. CDR3 sequence: CASSFGQGWTGELFF. DNA for the CDR3: TGTGCCAGCAGCTTCGGACAGGGGTGGACCGGGGAGCTGTTTTTT.